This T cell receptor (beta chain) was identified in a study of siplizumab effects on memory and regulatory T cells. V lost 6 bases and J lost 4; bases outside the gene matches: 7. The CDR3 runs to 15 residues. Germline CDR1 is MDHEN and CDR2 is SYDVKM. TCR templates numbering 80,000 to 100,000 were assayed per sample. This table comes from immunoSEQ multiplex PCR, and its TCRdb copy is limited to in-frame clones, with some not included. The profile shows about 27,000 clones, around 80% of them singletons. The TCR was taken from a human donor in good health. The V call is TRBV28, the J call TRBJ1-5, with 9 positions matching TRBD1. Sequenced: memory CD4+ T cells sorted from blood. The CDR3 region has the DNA TGTGCCAGCAGGTTGGGACAGGGAGTTAATCAGCCCCAGCATTTT. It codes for CASRLGQGVNQPQHF. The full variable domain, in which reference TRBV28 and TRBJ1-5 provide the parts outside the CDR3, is DVKVTQSSRYLVKRTGEKVFLECVQDMDHENMFWYRQDPGLGLRLIYFSYDVKMKEKGDIPEGYSVSREKKERFSLILESASTNQTSMYLCASRLGQGVNQPQHFGDGTRLSIL.